This TCR beta chain was sequenced for a study of T cells in localized non-small cell lung cancer. Produced via immunoSEQ multiplex PCR; TCRdb's table is partial and in-frame only. The sample has some 1,800 clones; about 25% are singletons. The CDR3 runs to 14 residues. V gave up 4 bases and J gave up 6 bases, with 16 bases separating them. Germline assignment: CDR1 MNHGY and CDR2 SAAAGT. The source was normal lung tissue next to the tumor, collected before any cancer treatment. The source of this sequence is an older female donor with stage I lung adenocarcinoma. The rearrangement links TRBV6-8 to TRBJ2-7, with TRBD2 as a possible D gene (7 bases). CDR3 DNA: TGTGCCAGCAGTTTTGGGGGGGGCCGGGGCGAGCAGTACTTC. It translates to CASSFGGGRGEQYF.